This TCR beta chain was observed in a study of regulatory and conventional T cells in RAG deficiency. The data were produced by immunoSEQ multiplex PCR, yet TCRdb's version contains in-frame clones alone and is incomplete. The data show some 30,000 clones, approximately 90% seen once. Regarding this clone: An end of the junction differs from the germline gene, which may be a read error.

From germline, CDR1 is SGDLS and CDR2 YYNGEE. The CDR3 loop spans 14 amino acids. These data also formed part of another study, on regulatory T cells. From that report: Primers: 52 TRBV forward and 13 TRBJ reverse. Regulatory T cells showed the strongest V-J pair restriction and V/J gene skewing among patient repertoires.

The TCR was taken from a human donor in good health. J is TRBJ2-2 and V is TRBV9; no firm D call. Sequenced: CD8+ T cells sorted from blood. The DNA for the CDR3 is TGTGCCAGCACCGTAGCCTCCAGCACCGGGGAGCTGTTTTTT. Its protein is CASTVASSTGELFF.